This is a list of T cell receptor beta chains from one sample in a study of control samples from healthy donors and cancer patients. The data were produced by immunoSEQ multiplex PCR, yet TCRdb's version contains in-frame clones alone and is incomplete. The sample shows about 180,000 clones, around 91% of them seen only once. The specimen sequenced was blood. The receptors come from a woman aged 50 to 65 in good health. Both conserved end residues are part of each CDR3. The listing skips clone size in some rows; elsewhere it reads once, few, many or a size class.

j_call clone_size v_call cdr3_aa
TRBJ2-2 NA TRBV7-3 CASTTSPGGELFF
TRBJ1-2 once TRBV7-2 CASSLAAVPTGGRGYTF
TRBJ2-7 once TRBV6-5 CASSYTPYYEQYF
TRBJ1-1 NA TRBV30 CAWSVAGNTEAFF
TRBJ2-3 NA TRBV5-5 CASSSRTSVRTDTQYF
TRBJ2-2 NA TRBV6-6 CATRAGLAGELFF
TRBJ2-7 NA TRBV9 CASSGSSAYEQYF
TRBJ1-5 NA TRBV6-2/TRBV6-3 CASSYSMSPQHF
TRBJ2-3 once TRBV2 CASSESRDRRTDTQYF
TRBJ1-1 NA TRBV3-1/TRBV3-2 CASSHAGVNTEAFF
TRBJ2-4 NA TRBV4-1 CASSQDFGVQYF
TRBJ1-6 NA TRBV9 CASSVAGMGSNSPLHF
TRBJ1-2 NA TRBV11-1 CASSSRNYGYTF
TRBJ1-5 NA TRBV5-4 CASSQGTENQPQHF
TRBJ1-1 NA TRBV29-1 CSVETGPAFF
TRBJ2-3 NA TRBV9 CASSVGGLSSDTQYF
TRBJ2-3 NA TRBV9 CASSPRVAKTTDTQYF
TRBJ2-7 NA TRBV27 CASSPWTASTYEQYF
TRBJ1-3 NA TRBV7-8 CASSLLPGNTIYF
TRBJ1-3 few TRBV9 CASSVVPQLAGNTIYF
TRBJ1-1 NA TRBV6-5 CASTSGRLNTEAFF
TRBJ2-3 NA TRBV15 CATSSDRLAGGLGTDTQYF
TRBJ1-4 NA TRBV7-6 CASSPLTGGAFREKLFF
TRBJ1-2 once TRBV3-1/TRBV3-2 CASSLGQLYAYGYTF
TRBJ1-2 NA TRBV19 CASSIPGRNYGYTF
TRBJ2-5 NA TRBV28 CASSLAGSQETQYF
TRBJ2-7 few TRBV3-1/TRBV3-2 CASSLTGLEQYF
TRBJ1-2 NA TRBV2 CASSGQINYGYTF
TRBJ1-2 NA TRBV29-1 CSVEGQATLYGYTF
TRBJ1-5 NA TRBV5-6 CASGTWGGGNQPQHF
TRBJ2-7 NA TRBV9 CASNLWGTEGYEQYF
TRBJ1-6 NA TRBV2 CASSGGGNSPLHF
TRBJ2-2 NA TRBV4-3 CASSQAQASGMAGELFF
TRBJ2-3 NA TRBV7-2 CASSSPEGRVLDTQYF
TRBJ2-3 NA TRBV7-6 CASSLGRYTSTDTQYF
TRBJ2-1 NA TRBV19 CASWGAEQFF
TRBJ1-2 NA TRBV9 CASSVGGDFYTF
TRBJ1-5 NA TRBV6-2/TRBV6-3 CASSYSRRPQHF
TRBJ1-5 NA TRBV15 CATSRPGDRNQPQHF
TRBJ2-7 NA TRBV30 CAWSFGRASEQYF
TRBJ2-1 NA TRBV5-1 CASSLGLFGGNNEQFF
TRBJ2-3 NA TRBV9 CASSVGLDDITDTQYF
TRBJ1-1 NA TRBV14 CASSRTFVEDTEAFF
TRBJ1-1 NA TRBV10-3 CAIRGQGGGTEAFF
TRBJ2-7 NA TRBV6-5 CASSPTTYEQYF
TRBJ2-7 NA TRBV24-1 CATSARTGIGGSYEQYF
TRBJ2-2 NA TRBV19 CASKDWGTGLAGELFF
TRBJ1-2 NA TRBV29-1 CSVLGKDGYTF
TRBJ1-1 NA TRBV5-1 CASSLQAEVNTEAFF
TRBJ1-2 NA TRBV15 CATSRDRSGGGYTF
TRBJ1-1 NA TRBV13 CASSVNRGVNTEAFF